This T cell receptor (beta chain) was captured by sequencing in a study of lymphopenia after photon versus proton radiotherapy. Study-level results: Only patients who died were analyzed for survival; proton advantage is unproven. Post-nadir TCR diversity decline inversely tracked overall survival among those who died. After the lymphocyte nadir, photon-treated repertoires showed oligoclonal expansion, especially of CD8+ Temra cells. Proton therapy kept repertoires fairly stable, unlike photons, which gained effector/memory cells.

Repertoires were generated with immunoSEQ multiplex PCR, while TCRdb's copy carries only in-frame clones and drops some. The sample records roughly 150,000 clones, about nine tenths being singletons. This CDR3 has 14 amino acids. Deletions cut 5 bases from V and 5 bases from J, with 16 bases between. From germline, CDR1 is MDHEN and CDR2 SYDVKM. On this clone itself: Antigen unknown.

Sample: peripheral blood, taken from a patient treated with photon-based radiotherapy. The chain couples TRBV28 to TRBJ2-7; TRBD1 or TRBD2 may be the D gene (5 bases each). The sequence came from a man in his forties or fifties with gastric cancer. CDR3 DNA sequence: TGTGCCAGCAGTGTATCGTCGGGGCTGGACGAGCAGTACTTC. This sequence encodes CASSVSSGLDEQYF.